Presented here are 5 T cell receptor beta chains from one specimen sequenced in a study of CD8+CD57+ T cells in acquired aplastic anemia. It was genomic DNA that served as the template for profiling TCR beta VDJ and CDR3. TCRdb re-called the reads through MiXCR, storing one row per CDR3 protein. Seen here are 120,000 or so distinct CDR3 sequences, about two fifths observed once, and the top ten hold about 2.7%. Those patients picked for sequencing had displayed CD8+CD57+ cell expansion on flow cytometry. The sample comprised sorted CD4+, CD8+, or CD8+CD57+ T cells (not recorded which) from PBMCs. These receptors were taken from a human donor with aplastic anemia.

The table lists this clonotype with a count of one. The chain couples TRBV24-1 to TRBJ2-1, with 13 bases fitting TRBD2. Germline CDR1 and CDR2: KGHDR and SFDVKD. J gave up 0 bases and V 9 bases, and 4 bases lay outside the gene matches. This CDR3 contains 16 residues. In DNA form, the CDR3 reads TGTGCCACCTCCAGGACTAGCGGGAGCTCCTACAATGAGCAGTTCTTC. Amino acid sequence: CATSRTSGSSYNEQFF.

The chain couples TRBV3-1 to TRBJ1-6; TRBD1 is a possible D gene (6 bases). CDR1 is LGHDT and CDR2 is YNNKEL in the germline V gene (reference sequence). The CDR3 totals 14 residues. V gave up 3 bases and J gave up 9 bases, with 12 bases separating them. The CDR3 protein is CASSQDSLSSPLHF. The CDR3 DNA is TGTGCCAGCAGCCAGGACAGCCTAAGTTCACCCCTCCACTTT.

As regards this clonotype: A read error may explain this, as a much larger clone is one base away. The chain combines TRBV5-6 with TRBJ2-5, with 8 nucleotides matching TRBD2. The CDR3 loop spans 19 amino acids. V lost 4 bases and J lost 9; bases outside the gene matches: 26. Germline V CDR1 and CDR2: SGHDT, YYEEEE. In DNA form, the CDR3 reads TGTGCCAGCAGCACCAGGAGAGGCCTAGCGGGTACCTCTAGGGAGGCCCAGTACTTC. Protein sequence: CASSTRRGLAGTSREAQYF.

This chain connects TRBV6-1 to TRBJ1-5; D perhaps matches TRBD1 (5 bases). The V gene's germline CDR1 is MNHNS and CDR2 SASEGT. Trimming took off 7 bases at V and 10 bases at J, with 17 bases between the two ends. This CDR3 has 13 residues. The CDR3 region has the DNA TGTGCCAGCAACGGGGGAGAATACAGACCCCAGCATTTT. This sequence encodes CASNGGEYRPQHF.

Worth noting for this clonotype: A single base separates this from a much larger clone, so it may be a read error. The chain is built from TRBV6-1 and TRBJ1-1, with 7 bases matching TRBD1. This CDR3 has 14 amino acids. The ends lost 6 bases at V and 3 bases at J; junction bases unmatched: 7. CDR1 and CDR2 from the germline V gene are MNHNS and SASEGT. In DNA, the CDR3 is TGTGCCAGCAGGTCACAGGGGAGGGACACTGAAGCTTTCTTT. Translated, it gives CASRSQGRDTEAFF.